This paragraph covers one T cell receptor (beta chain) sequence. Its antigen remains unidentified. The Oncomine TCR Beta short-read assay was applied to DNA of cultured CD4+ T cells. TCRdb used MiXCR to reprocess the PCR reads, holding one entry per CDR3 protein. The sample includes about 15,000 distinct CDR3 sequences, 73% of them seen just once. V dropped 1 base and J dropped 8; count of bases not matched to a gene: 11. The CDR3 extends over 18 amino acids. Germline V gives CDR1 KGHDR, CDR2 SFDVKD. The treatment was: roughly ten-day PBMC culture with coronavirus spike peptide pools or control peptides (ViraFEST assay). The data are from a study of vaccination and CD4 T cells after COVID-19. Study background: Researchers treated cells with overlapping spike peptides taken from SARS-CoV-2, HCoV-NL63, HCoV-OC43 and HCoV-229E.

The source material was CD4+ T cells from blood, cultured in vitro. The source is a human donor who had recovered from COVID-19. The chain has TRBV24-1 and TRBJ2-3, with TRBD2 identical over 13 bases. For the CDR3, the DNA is TGTGCCACCAGTGATTTTGGACTAGCGGGAGAAATGCCTTCTACGCAGTATTTT. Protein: CATSDFGLAGEMPSTQYF.